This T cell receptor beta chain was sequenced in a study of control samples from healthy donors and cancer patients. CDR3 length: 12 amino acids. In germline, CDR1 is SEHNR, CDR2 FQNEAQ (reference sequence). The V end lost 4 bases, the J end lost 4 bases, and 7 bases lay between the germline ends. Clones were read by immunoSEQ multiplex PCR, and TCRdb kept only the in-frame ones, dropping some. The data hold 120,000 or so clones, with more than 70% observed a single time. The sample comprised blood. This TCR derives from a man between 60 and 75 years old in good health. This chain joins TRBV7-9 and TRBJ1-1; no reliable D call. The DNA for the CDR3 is TGTGCCAGCAGCTCCTCCCCCACTGAAGCTTTCTTT. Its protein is CASSSSPTEAFF.